What follows are 32 T cell receptor beta chains derived from one specimen sequenced in a study of blood T cells in healthy people across ages. For the second PCR, which ran for 7 to 11 cycles, a sample-barcoded 5' primer and a J-beta primer mix were used. TCRdb called the 5' RACE reads again in MiXCR, with one record for every CDR3 protein. The table lists around 1,100,000 distinct CDR3 sequences, roughly two fifths of them singletons, with roughly 13% in the top ten. Input material: blood. The receptors were sampled from a man aged 18 to 30 in good health.

The chain couples TRBV20-1 to TRBJ2-1; 9 bases are shared with TRBD2. With 5 bases clipped from V and 6 bases from J, the junction kept 11 bases outside the gene matches. This CDR3 is 15 amino acids long. Germline V lookup: CDR1 DFQATT, CDR2 SNEGSKA (reference sequence). CDR3 DNA: TGCAGTGCTCGACATCCTAGCGGGGATATCAATGAGCAGTTCTTC. Its protein is CSARHPSGDINEQFF.

This clonotype came up a few times. The chain carries TRBV24-1 and TRBJ2-5, with no clear D. V shed 9 bases and J shed 1 base, with 17 bases lying between them. The germline V gene has CDR1 KGHDR and CDR2 SFDVKD. CDR3 size: 15 residues. CDR3 in amino acids: CATSNGETIQETQYF. CDR3 sequence (DNA): TGTGCCACCTCAAACGGCGAGACGATCCAAGAGACCCAGTACTTC.

The V gene is TRBV7-2, the J gene TRBJ1-5; 9 nucleotides match TRBD1. V was clipped by 5 bases and J by 5 bases; unmatched bases: 4. This CDR3 is built from 14 residues. The germline CDR1 and CDR2 sequences are SGHTA and FQGNSA. CDR3 in amino acids: CASSGTGLDQPQHF. The CDR3 DNA sequence: TGTGCCAGCAGCGGGACAGGGTTAGATCAGCCCCAGCATTTT.

This clonotype was counted a single time. This chain links TRBV28 with TRBJ2-1; maybe TRBD1 (5 bases). The V and J ends lost 0 bases and 1 base respectively, with 16 bases between them. The CDR3 length is 18 residues. Germline V gene data show CDR1 as MDHEN and CDR2 as SYDVKM. The CDR3 protein is CASSLCQEGAASYNEQFF. The CDR3, as DNA: TGTGCCAGCAGTTTATGCCAAGAAGGGGCGGCTTCCTACAATGAGCAGTTCTTC.

For this clonotype: The missing conserved phenylalanine or tryptophan at the end of this CDR3 makes a read error likely. This chain links TRBV24-1 with TRBJ2-1; TRBD1 might be the D (5 bases). Trimming removed 5 bases from V and 1 base from J, with 14 bases in between. CDR3 length equals 16 residues. The germline V gene has CDR1 KGHDR and CDR2 SFDVKD. The CDR3 DNA reads TGTGCCACCAGTGCAGGACGGACAACTTCCTACAATGAGCAGTTCTTA. Translating gives CATSAGRTTSYNEQFL.

Here the CDR3 reads CASSFTSSEQYF. CDR3 coding DNA: TGTGCCAGCAGTTTTACTAGCAGCGAGCAGTACTTC. The V call is TRBV12-3 or TRBV12-4, the J call TRBJ2-7; tentatively, D is TRBD2 (6 bases). This CDR3 comprises 12 residues. V was shortened by 3 bases and J by 6 bases, with 9 bases between the two germline ends.

This clonotype was detected ten times or more. The gene calls are TRBV7-2 and TRBJ1-5; D unclear. This CDR3 has 15 amino acids. The V and J ends lost 1 base and 2 bases respectively, with 9 bases between them. CDR1 is SGHTA, CDR2 FQGNSA, per germline. CDR3 protein: CASSLEGIGNQPQHF. DNA for the CDR3: TGTGCCAGCAGCTTAGAAGGGATTGGCAATCAGCCCCAGCATTTT.

The V call is TRBV20-1, the J call TRBJ1-6; TRBD1 agrees at 7 bases. The J segment lost 4 bases and the V segment lost 4 bases, leaving 4 bases of the junction unmatched. The length of the CDR3 is 14 residues. Per the germline V gene, CDR1 is DFQATT and CDR2 is SNEGSKA (reference sequence). The CDR3: CSATSGQYNSPLHF. CDR3 sequence (DNA): TGCAGTGCTACTTCGGGACAGTATAATTCACCCCTCCACTTT.

This clonotype was detected ten times or more. The chain carries TRBV20-1 and TRBJ2-5; D is uncertain. V dropped 0 bases and J dropped 8 bases, with 10 bases sitting between them. This CDR3 contains 12 residues. Germline V gives CDR1 DFQATT, CDR2 SNEGSKA (reference sequence). The CDR3 DNA reads TGCAGTGCTAGAGATGGTCCCTCAACCCAGTACTTC. Translation: CSARDGPSTQYF.

The chain has TRBV4-2 and TRBJ1-2; D is uncertain. The V end was cut by 0 bases, the J end by 6 bases, with 29 bases between. The CDR3 spans 20 residues. Germline V lookup: CDR1 LGHNA, CDR2 YNFKEQ. Written as DNA, the CDR3 is TGTGCCAGCAGCCAAGAGCCGACTAAGGTGGGCCAAAAAACGAGAAATGGCTACACCTTC. It is translated as CASSQEPTKVGQKTRNGYTF.

The chain links TRBV20-1 to TRBJ2-1, with TRBD2 matching over 13 bases. Germline loops: CDR1 DFQATT, CDR2 SNEGSKA (reference sequence). The length of the CDR3 is 13 residues. Unmatched junction bases numbered 5, after V lost 8 bases and J lost 7 bases. The CDR3 sequence is CSHGTSGVNEQFF. The CDR3 DNA reads as TGCAGTCATGGGACTAGCGGGGTGAATGAGCAGTTCTTC.

This clonotype is a singleton in its sample. The chain is built from TRBV9 and TRBJ2-5; tentatively, D is TRBD2 (6 bases). The DNA end is a closer match to TRBJ2-7, so the J assignment may be wrong. The CDR3 extends over 15 amino acids. The germline CDR1 and CDR2 sequences are SGDLS and YYNGEE. The CDR3 DNA is TGTGCCAGCAGCCCTGGGACGCGCGGGAACTGCGAGCAGTACTTC. This gives the protein CASSPGTRGNCEQYF.

The CDR3 protein is CATSRDREGGTQYF. The CDR3 region has the DNA TGTGCCACCAGCCGGGACAGGGAAGGTGGTACGCAGTATTTT. This sequence joins TRBV10-3 and TRBJ2-3, with TRBD1 identical over 9 bases. Looked up from germline, CDR1 is ENHRY and CDR2 is SYGVKD. The ends lost 10 bases at V and 8 bases at J; junction bases unmatched: 13. The CDR3 has 14 residues.

The rearrangement uses TRBV18 and TRBJ2-1; 7 bases agree with TRBD1. The length of the CDR3 is 15 residues. V lost 0 bases to trimming and J lost 4 bases; unmatched junction nucleotides: 3. Looked up from germline, CDR1 is KGHSH and CDR2 is LQKENI. CDR3 sequence: CASSPPQGVYNEQFF. For the CDR3, the DNA is TGTGCCAGCTCACCACCCCAGGGGGTTTACAATGAGCAGTTCTTC.

In this sample, this clonotype turned up a few times. The V gene is TRBV5-6, the J gene TRBJ2-2, with 8 bases that match TRBD1. J gave up 3 bases and V 4 bases, and 5 bases lay outside the gene matches. CDR3 length: 15 amino acids. The germline CDR1 and CDR2 sequences are SGHDT and YYEEEE. CDR3 sequence reads: CASSGRTGYTGELFF. The CDR3 DNA follows: TGTGCCAGCAGCGGCCGGACAGGGTACACCGGGGAGCTGTTTTTT.

This clonotype was counted between two and nine times. This chain uses TRBV30 with TRBJ2-2; D is uncertain. Germline lookup yields CDR1 GTSNPN and CDR2 SVGIG (reference sequence). The CDR3 totals 16 residues. Deletions cut 3 bases from V and 0 bases from J, with 14 bases between. The CDR3 protein is CAWSPGPASNTGELFF. The DNA for the CDR3 is TGTGCCTGGAGCCCAGGACCGGCCTCGAACACCGGGGAGCTGTTTTTT.

J is TRBJ1-5 and V is TRBV6-2 or TRBV6-3; D unclear. The germline V and J ends were trimmed by 0 bases and 8 bases, with 14 bases remaining between them. CDR3 length: 15 amino acids. Per the germline V gene, CDR1 is MNHEY and CDR2 is SVGEGT. DNA of the CDR3: TGTGCCAGCAGTTACTCGCAGACGGACCGAGAGCCCCAGCATTTT. It translates to CASSYSQTDREPQHF.

At least ten counts were recorded for this clonotype. The gene calls are TRBV29-1 and TRBJ2-1; D uncertain. Germline V gene data show CDR1 as SQVTM and CDR2 as ANQGSEA. V lost 1 base to trimming and J lost 8 bases, with 9 bases between them. The CDR3 length is 12 residues. The CDR3 region is CSVEGGWDEQFF. The CDR3 DNA follows: TGCAGCGTTGAAGGAGGTTGGGATGAGCAGTTCTTC.

This clonotype has just a few counts. The CDR3 bases are TGCAGTGCCCCGGGACAGCGAAATGTGGGCTACACCTTC. It encodes CSAPGQRNVGYTF. V and J are TRBV20-1 and TRBJ1-2; 7 bases map to TRBD1. The CDR3 sequence is 13 residues long. V gave up 6 bases and J gave up 8 bases; unmatched junction bases: 12. Germline assignment: CDR1 DFQATT and CDR2 SNEGSKA (reference sequence).

The chain employs TRBV4-1 and TRBJ2-7; the match to TRBD2 covers 10 bases. The CDR3 sequence is 14 residues long. V gave up 4 bases and J gave up 4 bases; unmatched junction bases: 4. Germline lookup yields CDR1 MGHRA and CDR2 YSYEKL. In nucleotides, the CDR3 is TGCGCCAGCAGCCCAACTAGCGGGGAGTACGAGCAGTACTTC. Amino acid sequence: CASSPTSGEYEQYF.

The chain employs TRBV5-1 and TRBJ1-2; 7 bases line up with TRBD1. V shed 4 bases, J shed 6 bases, and the junction held 12 bases outside the gene matches. This CDR3 region has 15 residues. Germline CDR1 reads SGHRS; CDR2 reads YFSETQ. The CDR3 coding sequence is TGCGCCAGCAGCATACAACTACAGGGGAGGGATGGCTACACCTTC. This translates into CASSIQLQGRDGYTF.

The chain has TRBV4-2 and TRBJ1-2, with a tentative D call TRBD1 (5 bases). The CDR3 runs 15 residues. Germline V gene lookup returns CDR1 LGHNA and CDR2 YNFKEQ. Trimming took 3 bases from V and 0 from J, leaving 11 bases between them. As DNA, the CDR3 is TGTGCCAGCAGCCACCCGGGGCAGTCTAACTATGGCTACACCTTC. Protein product: CASSHPGQSNYGYTF.

The table lists this clonotype with a few counts. The chain carries TRBV5-1 and TRBJ2-5; 10 positions agree with TRBD1. CDR3 size: 17 residues. Trimming cost V 2 bases and J 3 bases; bases outside gene matches: 10. Germline V gene lookup returns CDR1 SGHRS and CDR2 YFSETQ. The CDR3 protein is CASSLLRDRGTKETQYF. The CDR3 coding sequence is TGCGCCAGCAGCTTACTCCGGGACAGGGGTACTAAAGAGACCCAGTACTTC.

Concerning this clonotype itself: A much larger clonotype is one base distant, so this may be a read error. The chain couples TRBV10-3 to TRBJ2-3; D perhaps matches TRBD1 (5 bases). Looked up from germline, CDR1 is ENHRY and CDR2 is SYGVKD. Trimming took 2 bases from V and 7 from J, leaving 13 bases between them. This CDR3 spans 14 amino acids. The CDR3 spells CAISEGAQANTQYF. The CDR3 bases are TGTGCCATCAGTGAGGGGGCCCAGGCAAATACGCAGTATTTT.

This clonotype was counted between two and nine times. The chain combines TRBV6-6 with TRBJ2-1; 7 nucleotides line up with TRBD2. The germline V gene has CDR1 MNHNY and CDR2 SVGAGI (reference sequence). CDR3 length: 16 amino acids. Losses at the gene ends were 1 base for V and 4 bases for J; bases not matched to a gene: 7. In DNA form, the CDR3 reads TGTGCCAGCAGTTACTTGCGGGGGAAGAGGTACAATGAGCAGTTCTTC. Protein sequence: CASSYLRGKRYNEQFF.

V is TRBV25-1 and J is TRBJ1-4; 11 bases are a match to TRBD1. This CDR3 has 15 amino acids. From germline, CDR1 is MGHDK and CDR2 SYGVNS. V lost 4 bases and J lost 6; bases outside the gene matches: 4. CDR3 sequence reads: CASSARTGGDEKLFF. The CDR3 region has the DNA TGTGCCAGCAGTGCCCGGACAGGGGGCGATGAAAAACTGTTTTTT. The full variable domain, in which reference TRBV25-1 and TRBJ1-4 provide the parts outside the CDR3, is EADIYQTPRYLVIGTGKKITLECSQTMGHDKMYWYQQDPGMELHLIHYSYGVNSTEKGDLSSESTVSRIRTEHFPLTLESARPSHTSQYLCASSARTGGDEKLFFGSGTQLSVL.

This clonotype was seen a single time. The rearrangement joins TRBV12-3 or TRBV12-4 to TRBJ2-1; 14 bases map to TRBD2. The V and J ends lost 1 base and 4 bases, in that order; junction bases with no gene match: 3. CDR3 size: 17 residues. For the CDR3, the DNA is TGTGCCAGCAGTTTAGGGGGACTAGCGGGGGCGTACAATGAGCAGTTCTTC. Translation gives CASSLGGLAGAYNEQFF.

Many counts were recorded for this clonotype. The chain recombines TRBV29-1 with TRBJ2-3; D not resolved. Trimming took 8 bases from V and 2 from J, leaving 14 bases between them. This CDR3 is built from 13 residues. The germline V gene encodes CDR1 SQVTM and CDR2 ANQGSEA. CDR3 sequence (DNA): TGCAGCCTCTCTAGGCCCAACACAGATACGCAGTATTTT. Translated: CSLSRPNTDTQYF.

This sequence joins TRBV20-1 and TRBJ2-4, with D perhaps matching TRBD1 or TRBD2 (5 bases each). Per germline, CDR1 DFQATT and CDR2 SNEGSKA (reference sequence). The CDR3 consists of 15 residues. Trimming pared 2 bases from V and 9 bases from J, leaving 20 bases between. The CDR3 protein is CSARPESAPRGIQYF. CDR3 sequence (DNA): TGCAGTGCTAGACCCGAGTCGGCGCCGAGGGGCATTCAGTACTTC.

This chain connects TRBV20-1 to TRBJ1-1; D remains unclear. CDR1 is DFQATT and CDR2 is SNEGSKA in the germline V gene (reference sequence). The CDR3 consists of 13 residues. Trimming pared 6 bases from V and 0 bases from J, leaving 11 bases between. The CDR3 protein is CSAGGPMNTEAFF. The CDR3 DNA follows: TGCAGTGCGGGAGGGCCTATGAACACTGAAGCTTTCTTT.

This clonotype was seen repeatedly, ten times or more. This rearrangement joins TRBV9 to TRBJ2-5; D remains unclear. Germline lookup yields CDR1 SGDLS and CDR2 YYNGEE. V lost 4 bases, J lost 5 bases, and 6 bases lay in between. The CDR3 covers 11 residues. CDR3 nucleotides: TGTGCCAGCAGCTCGATGGAGACCCAGTACTTC. Its protein is CASSSMETQYF.

This rearrangement joins TRBV9 to TRBJ1-1, with D tentatively TRBD1 (5 bases). The germline V gene encodes CDR1 SGDLS and CDR2 YYNGEE. The V end was cut by 4 bases, the J end by 5 bases, with 9 bases between. The CDR3 sequence is 12 residues long. The CDR3 DNA reads as TGTGCCAGCAGCAGGGGCGCGACTGAAGCTTTCTTT. Amino acids: CASSRGATEAFF.